The clone carrying this T cell receptor (beta chain) has only a few counts. The data were obtained in a study of blood T cell repertoires in COVID-19. Generated by immunoSEQ multiplex PCR, the TCRdb table keeps only in-frame clones and is missing some. The sample lists fewer than 200,000 clones; around four fifths were seen once. This CDR3 contains 15 residues. Germline V gene lookup returns CDR1 SGHRS and CDR2 YFSETQ. Trimming cost V 3 bases and J 6 bases; bases outside gene matches: 11. Input material: PBMCs or T cells enriched from blood (not recorded which). This receptor was taken from a woman aged 50 to 60 who had recovered from COVID-19. V and J are TRBV5-1 and TRBJ1-1, with TRBD1 matching 7 bases. The CDR3 DNA reads TGCGCCAGCAGCTCACAGGGGACAACGGGACCTGAAGCTTTCTTT. It encodes CASSSQGTTGPEAFF.